The rows below give T cell receptor beta chains drawn from one sample of a study of blood T cell repertoires in COVID-19. Measured with immunoSEQ multiplex PCR; TCRdb has only the in-frame clones, and not every one. This table holds some 26,000 clones, around 85% found once. Sample: peripheral blood. The receptors come from a human donor in a cohort sampled during active COVID-19. CDR3s include the opening cysteine and the closing phenylalanine or tryptophan. A D gene is named only where the DNA matches it firmly. Only some rows state a clone size, as once, few, many or a class for expanded clones.

TRBV4-3	-	TRBD1	TRBJ1-2	TGCGCCAGCAGCCAAGATTACCCAGGGGGCTCCTTCTATGGCTACACCTTC	CASSQDYPGGSFYGYTF
TRBV7-8	-	-	TRBJ2-3	TGTGCCAGCAGCCACCCCGCAGGTTACACAGATACGCAGTATTTT	CASSHPAGYTDTQYF
TRBV24-1	-	-	TRBJ2-2	TGTGCCACCAGTGATTTAGGGCAGGGCGCCGGGGAGCTGTTTTTT	CATSDLGQGAGELFF
TRBV5-1	-	TRBD1	TRBJ1-1	TGCGCCAGCAGCTTGATTGACAGGGTATCCACTGAAGCTTTCTTT	CASSLIDRVSTEAFF
TRBV6-2/TRBV6-3	-	TRBD1	TRBJ1-1	TGTGCCAGCAGTTTCCCCAGGGGGGCGAACACTGAAGCTTTCTTT	CASSFPRGANTEAFF
TRBV5-5	once	-	TRBJ2-5	TGTGCCAGCAGCTTGGTGGGCAGGGAAGGTGAGACCCAGTACTTC	CASSLVGREGETQYF
TRBV9	-	-	TRBJ2-5	TGTACCAGCAGCGCGGAGGGCGGCCGGGGGACCCAGTACTTC	CTSSAEGGRGTQYF
TRBV7-9	-	TRBD1	TRBJ1-4	TGTGCCAGCAGCCAAGAAGACAGGGGTCGGGAAAAACTGTTTTTT	CASSQEDRGREKLFF
TRBV5-1	-	TRBD2	TRBJ2-1	TGCGCCAGCAGCTGGGGCCTAGCGGGGGGATCCTACAATGAGCAGTTCTTC	CASSWGLAGGSYNEQFF
TRBV10-3	-	TRBD1	TRBJ2-7	TGTGCCATCAGAATGACAGGGGGCGTTCGTAACGAGCAGTACTTC	CAIRMTGGVRNEQYF
TRBV18	-	-	TRBJ2-3	TGTGCCAGCTCAACTAGCCCATTTTGGGCGGGACGAGAGACGCAGTATTTT	CASSTSPFWAGRETQYF
TRBV21-1	-	-	TRBJ1-2	TGTGCCAGCAGATTTGGGGGCCAGTCTAACTATGGCTACACCTTC	CASRFGGQSNYGYTF
TRBV9	-	-	TRBJ2-1	TGTGCCAGCAGCGTAGTGGCTGACTCCTACAATGAGCAGTTCTTC	CASSVVADSYNEQFF
TRBV18	-	TRBD2	TRBJ2-3	TGTGCCAGCTCACCACTCCTAGCGGGGTCAGATACGCAGTATTTT	CASSPLLAGSDTQYF
TRBV5-1	-	-	TRBJ1-1	TGCGCCAGCAGCGCGAAGACAGGGAACACTGAAGCTTTCTTT	CASSAKTGNTEAFF
TRBV6-2/TRBV6-3	-	TRBD2	TRBJ2-3	TGTGCCAGCAGTTACTCCCAGGCGGGGCTAGCGGGGGAGTATTTT	CASSYSQAGLAGEYF
TRBV18	-	-	TRBJ2-2	TGTGCCAGCTCACCACTGTCCGGGGACACCGGGGAGCTGTTTTTT	CASSPLSGDTGELFF
TRBV12-3/TRBV12-4	-	-	TRBJ1-1	TGTGCCAGCAGTTTGGGAGGGAACACTGAAGCTTTCTTT	CASSLGGNTEAFF
TRBV28	-	TRBD1	TRBJ1-2	TGTGCCAGCAGTGTTTCAGGGGGCGCGATACCTGGCTACACCTTC	CASSVSGGAIPGYTF
TRBV4-1	-	-	TRBJ2-6	TGCGCCAGCAGCCAAGACTCGGTGAGGGAAATCCACTCTGGGGCCAACGTCCTGACTTTC	CASSQDSVREIHSGANVLTF
TRBV19	once	TRBD1	TRBJ2-7	TGTGCCAGTAGTTCGGGACAGTCCTACGAGCAGTACTTC	CASSSGQSYEQYF
TRBV12-3/TRBV12-4	-	TRBD1	TRBJ2-7	TGTGCCAGCAGACGACAGGGGGCGGGAGAGCAGTACTTC	CASRRQGAGEQYF
TRBV5-1	-	TRBD2	TRBJ2-2	TGCGCCAGCACCCCCCGGGGGAGGGGAAACACCGGGGAGCTGTTTTTT	CASTPRGRGNTGELFF
TRBV14	-	-	TRBJ1-2	TGTGCCAGCAGCCCATTGAGCGGGGGGAACTATGGCTACACCTTC	CASSPLSGGNYGYTF
TRBV25-1	-	TRBD1	TRBJ2-5	TGTGCCAGCAGACTCCGGGACAGAGAGACCCAGTACTTC	CASRLRDRETQYF